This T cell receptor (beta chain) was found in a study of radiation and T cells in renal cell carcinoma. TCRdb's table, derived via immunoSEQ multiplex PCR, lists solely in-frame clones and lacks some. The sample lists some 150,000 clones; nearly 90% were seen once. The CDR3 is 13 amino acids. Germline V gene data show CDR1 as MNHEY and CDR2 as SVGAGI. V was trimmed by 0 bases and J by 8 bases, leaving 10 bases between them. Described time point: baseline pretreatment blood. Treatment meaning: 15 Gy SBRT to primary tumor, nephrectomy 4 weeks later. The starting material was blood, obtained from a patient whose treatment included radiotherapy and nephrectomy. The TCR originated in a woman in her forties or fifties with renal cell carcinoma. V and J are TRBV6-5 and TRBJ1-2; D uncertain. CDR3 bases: TGTGCCAGCAGTTACTCGACCTTCGAAGGCTACACCTTC. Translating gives CASSYSTFEGYTF.